This T cell receptor (beta chain) was sequenced for a study of T-cell memory formation after mild COVID-19. Regarding the study as a whole: Mainly in CM and EM were contracting CD4+ clones; CD8+ were in EMRA. Some SARS-CoV-2-responding clones were already detected in memory before infection.

TCRdb called the 5' RACE reads again in MiXCR, with one record for every CDR3 protein. The top ten hold more than 9.5% of the sample, which has around 200,000 distinct CDR3 sequences, 27% seen once. Worth noting for this clonotype: Its antigen is not known.

The CDR3 extends over 15 amino acids. Trimming took off 7 bases at V and 2 bases at J, with 20 bases between the two ends. CDR1 is SQVTM and CDR2 is ANQGSEA in the germline V gene. Sequenced sample: PBMCs or a T cell subset sorted from them (not recorded which). The chain couples TRBV29-1 to TRBJ1-2; TRBD1 is a possible D gene (5 bases). The sequence was obtained from an adult woman who had mild COVID-19 (a few samples of this study predate the infection). Cell type and time point are not known. CDR3 DNA sequence: TGCAGCGCCCACGTCCCTGGGACCCCGAACTATGGCTACACCTTC. Its protein product is CSAHVPGTPNYGYTF.